This T cell receptor (beta chain) was sequenced in a study of T cell clones after liver transplantation. Study information: TCRbeta sequencing after a pre-transplant mixed lymphocyte reaction identified graft-donor-reactive clones, later tracked in post-transplant blood. As an antigen-independent comparator, third-party-reactive TCRbeta sequences came from pre-transplant mixed lymphocyte reactions. Findings of the study overall: The donor-reactive repertoire was only partly measurable in two subjects, lacking donor cells.

V lost 5 bases to trimming and J lost 8 bases, with 16 bases between them. CDR1 and CDR2 from the germline V gene are MNHEY and SVGAGI. The CDR3 is 14 amino acids. Measured with immunoSEQ multiplex PCR; TCRdb has only the in-frame clones, and not every one. The table includes approximately 7,300 clones, 80% detected once. As to this clone: What it binds is unknown.

The source of this sequence is a human donor who received a liver transplant. Here the sequenced sample was CD8+ T cells from blood, taken before liver transplant. The chain has TRBV6-5 and TRBJ2-1; D unclear. This chain's CDR3 is CASSPFSGYDEQFF. In nucleotides, the CDR3 is TGTGCCAGCAGTCCGTTTTCCGGGTACGATGAGCAGTTCTTC.